What follows describes a single T cell receptor (beta chain). Its antigen is unknown. One end of the junction does not line up with germline, which may come from a read error. Specified time point: cycle 4 day 1 (C4D1), after around six weeks of nivolumab. Patients all relapsed after autologous stem cell transplantation, and there was variation in brentuximab vedotin exposure. The CDR3 is 15 amino acids. Germline CDR1 reads MNHEY; CDR2 reads SVGAGI. This entry is derived from a study of PD-1 blockade in classical Hodgkin lymphoma. Whole-study results and caveats: Lower baseline TCR diversity marked trial partial responders and progressors. With CD4+ cells, TCR diversity rose significantly by C4D1, but not with CD8+ cells. Although disease activity or prior therapy may be involved, causes of the repertoire differences remain undefined. Lower baseline TCR diversity was reported for newly diagnosed patients than for healthy donors.

Method: immunoSEQ multiplex PCR; TCRdb's copy keeps in-frame clones and lacks some. The sample contains around 24,000 clones, roughly four fifths of which appear only once. The genes are TRBV6-5 and TRBJ1-1, with D possibly being TRBD1 (5 bases). Material: peripheral blood mononuclear cells (PBMCs), obtained before the fourth cycle of nivolumab. The sequence was obtained from a human donor with classical Hodgkin lymphoma. Here the CDR3 reads CASRRDPSMNAEAFF. The CDR3 DNA follows: TGTGCCAGCAGACGGGACCCCTCAATGAACGCTGAAGCTTTCTTT.